This T cell receptor (beta chain) stems from a study of blood T cell repertoires in COVID-19. Whole-study context: From the United States, Italy and Spain came samples of acute and convalescent COVID-19. PBMCs, B-cell-depleted T cells, or T cells provided the cDNA or gDNA that made up the material.

The V end was cut by 5 bases, the J end by 7 bases, with 14 bases between. This CDR3 is 13 amino acids long. The germline V gene encodes CDR1 SEHNR and CDR2 FQNEAQ (reference sequence). Here immunoSEQ multiplex PCR was the method, and the copy in TCRdb shows in-frame clones only, minus some. The sample records 200,000 to 250,000 clones, more than 80% being singletons. Participants spanned ages about 18 to 100 years and resided in 20 to 30 US areas. The chain uses TRBV7-9 and TRBJ1-1, with a weak D call TRBD1 (6 bases). This TCR came from a woman aged 40 to 55 with acute COVID-19. The sequenced sample was PBMCs or T cells enriched from blood (not recorded which). The DNA for the CDR3 is TGTGCCAGCAGCGCCGGACAGTTAAATGAAGCTTTCTTT. Its translation: CASSAGQLNEAFF.